The sequence of this T cell receptor (beta chain) was determined in a study of blood T cell repertoires in COVID-19. Study-wide context: Sites in the United States, Italy and Spain provided acute and convalescent COVID-19 samples. Sources were T cells, B-cell-depleted T cells, or PBMCs; the material itself was cDNA or gDNA.

The CDR3 length is 14 residues. Germline V gene sequence: CDR1 MDHEN, CDR2 SYDVKM. Trimming pared 7 bases from V and 3 bases from J, leaving 13 bases between. Per the study methods: By means of reference gene primer amplification, nucleated cell counts were estimated. Sequencing used immunoSEQ multiplex PCR; TCRdb keeps in-frame clones, though not all of them. D and trimming were read from the DNA, whereas the V and J calls and clone size are those reported in that table. The sample lists tens of thousands of clones, roughly nine tenths occurring once. The sequence came from a human donor in a cohort sampled during active COVID-19. The sequenced sample was peripheral blood. The V call is TRBV28, the J call TRBJ1-5; D is unclear. CDR3 residues: CASIQAGSNQPQHF. As DNA, the CDR3 is TGTGCCAGCATCCAGGCGGGCTCCAATCAGCCCCAGCATTTT. Complete variable domain (other parts from reference TRBV28 and TRBJ1-5): DVKVTQSSRYLVKRTGEKVFLECVQDMDHENMFWYRQDPGLGLRLIYFSYDVKMKEKGDIPEGYSVSREKKERFSLILESASTNQTSMYLCASIQAGSNQPQHFGDGTRLSIL.